This T cell receptor beta chain was found in a study of T cell repertoires in cytomegalovirus infection (dated by TCRdb to the late 2010s). Study-wide context: The HLA type of each donor mattered for the analysis, because public TCR beta signatures pointed to carriage of CMV infection along with the matching HLA type. Results the study describes overall, beyond this receptor: In both this cohort and an independent cohort of approximately 350 donors, the cumulative frequency of public TCR beta family members distinguished carriers of CMV infection plus the relevant HLA type. The ex vivo response was dominated by HLA-C-restricted CMV-specific TCR beta clonotypes, which also provided the single most frequent clonotype in two of eight donors.

In the case of this clonotype: Its antigen remains undetermined. Nothing much larger sits one base from this clone, and base qualities are not available.

TCRdb records Illumina HiSeq 1500 as the sequencer. Clones were called with MiXCR by TCRdb after fastp trimmed the public reads at Q25, and only in-frame beta chains were retained. Rows are combined by CDR3 protein, so each entry shows the most common genes and DNA. In this sample the table shows 400,000 to 550,000 distinct CDR3 sequences, 11% of which occur a single time. Of the sample, more than 8.5% is held by the ten largest clones. The receptor was isolated from a human donor in good health (CMV status not recorded). Some clones in this sample may be carry-over from other donors' samples. The sequencing input was PBMCs.

For the CDR3, the sequence is CASTLSTGANVLTF. The sequenced DNA: TGTGCCAGCACCTTGTCAACTGGGGCCAACGTCCTGACTTTC. The chain links TRBV9 with TRBJ2-6, with the identity of the D gene unclear. V gives up 6 bases and J gives up 2 bases, and the segment between their germline ends measures 9 bases. CDR3 length: 14 amino acids, cysteine to phenylalanine. Only the CDR3 portion is preserved as DNA: 42 bases, with reading frame beginning at the first base. The CDR1 and CDR2 encoded by the germline V gene are SGDLS and YYNGEE.